Shown below are 14 T cell receptor beta chains from a single sample sequenced in a study of blood T cells in healthy people across ages. Then a second PCR, running roughly 6 to 11 cycles, was carried out with a sample-barcoded 5' primer and a J-beta primer mix. In TCRdb, the 5' RACE reads were re-called with MiXCR into one record per CDR3 protein. The sample includes approximately 800,000 distinct CDR3 sequences, around a quarter of them seen just once. In addition, the sample was reused for a study of T cells of mothers and their children.

Sequencing was performed on blood. The receptors were sampled from a boy younger than 18 in good health.

There are a few counts of this clonotype. The chain carries TRBV18 and TRBJ2-1; the D is unclear. Germline V lookup: CDR1 KGHSH, CDR2 LQKENI. Deletions cut 2 bases from V and 5 bases from J, with 7 bases between. The CDR3 is made up of 13 amino acids. CDR3 DNA: TGTGCCAGCTCACCAAGCAGCAACAATGAGCAGTTCTTC. Translation gives CASSPSSNNEQFF.

This clonotype showed up many times. The chain has TRBV29-1 and TRBJ1-1; D gene ambiguous. V lost 2 bases, J lost 0 bases, and 10 bases lay in between. Germline loops: CDR1 SQVTM, CDR2 ANQGSEA. This CDR3 has 14 residues. CDR3 region: CSVESGLMNTEAFF. For the CDR3, the DNA is TGCAGCGTTGAAAGTGGCCTTATGAACACTGAAGCTTTCTTT.

The V call is TRBV3-1, the J call TRBJ2-4, with TRBD2 matching 7 bases. The germline V gene has CDR1 LGHDT and CDR2 YNNKEL (reference sequence). V lost 4 bases and J lost 4; bases outside the gene matches: 7. This CDR3 region has 15 residues. The CDR3 DNA follows: TGTGCCAGCAGCCGCGGGAGTTCCGATAAAAACATTCAGTACTTC. The encoded protein is CASSRGSSDKNIQYF.

This clonotype has more than one count but fewer than ten. The chain recombines TRBV4-1 with TRBJ2-7; 9 positions agree with TRBD1. Germline assignment: CDR1 MGHRA and CDR2 YSYEKL. The V gene end was trimmed by 3 bases and the J gene end by 5 bases; junction bases not matched to a gene: 8. CDR3 size: 15 residues. CDR3 sequence reads: CASSHSGTGSHEQYF. The CDR3 DNA sequence: TGCGCCAGCAGCCACTCCGGGACAGGGAGCCACGAGCAGTACTTC.

This clonotype was counted only a few times. V gene TRBV9 combines with J gene TRBJ1-5; a weak D match, TRBD1 (5 bases). Germline V gene lookup returns CDR1 SGDLS and CDR2 YYNGEE. The CDR3 length is 15 residues. Trimming took off 0 bases at V and 7 bases at J, with 14 bases between the two ends. Here the CDR3 reads CASSVAAGKGQPQHF. DNA for the CDR3: TGTGCCAGCAGCGTAGCTGCAGGGAAAGGACAGCCCCAGCATTTT.

This chain joins TRBV4-2 and TRBJ1-3, with D unresolved. In germline, CDR1 is LGHNA, CDR2 YNFKEQ. This CDR3 region has 16 residues. V was trimmed by 0 bases and J by 0 bases, leaving 9 bases between them. The CDR3 nucleotides are TGTGCCAGCAGCCAAGATTGGGAAAACTCTGGAAACACCATATATTTT. Its protein product is CASSQDWENSGNTIYF.

This clonotype was detected only once. The chain employs TRBV29-1 and TRBJ2-1, with 9 bases lining up with TRBD2. The J segment lost 8 bases and the V segment lost 4 bases, leaving 12 bases of the junction unmatched. The germline CDR1 and CDR2 sequences are SQVTM and ANQGSEA. This CDR3 has 15 residues. This chain's CDR3 is CSVAGGTSFGDEQFF. As DNA, the CDR3 is TGCAGCGTTGCAGGCGGGACTAGCTTCGGCGATGAGCAGTTCTTC.

The chain combines TRBV4-3 with TRBJ1-1; no clear D gene. Trimming took off 7 bases at V and 0 bases at J, with 12 bases between the two ends. The length of the CDR3 is 14 residues. The germline V gene encodes CDR1 LGHNA and CDR2 YSLEER. Here the CDR3 reads CASTTDRLNTEAFF. Here the CDR3 DNA reads TGCGCCAGCACGACGGACCGCCTGAACACTGAAGCTTTCTTT.

The J gene is TRBJ2-5, the V gene TRBV7-2; 9 bases align to TRBD2. TRBJ2-1 explains the end of the DNA better; the J call may be wrong. The CDR3 contains 16 residues. Per germline, CDR1 SGHTA and CDR2 FQGNSA. The chain's CDR3 is CASSSIGLARPNEQFF. In DNA, the CDR3 is TGTGCCAGCAGCTCCATCGGACTAGCGAGACCCAATGAGCAGTTCTTC.

The chain couples TRBV29-1 to TRBJ1-2; D gene ambiguous. The CDR3 extends over 11 amino acids. Trimming pared 5 bases from V and 0 bases from J, leaving 4 bases between. CDR1 and CDR2 from the germline V gene are SQVTM and ANQGSEA. The chain's CDR3 is CSVSANYGYTF. The CDR3 coding sequence is TGCAGCGTTTCAGCTAACTATGGCTACACCTTC.

There are a few counts of this clonotype. This chain connects TRBV15 to TRBJ2-5, with a tentative D call TRBD2 (5 bases). The CDR3 runs 15 residues. The V end was cut by 0 bases, the J end by 6 bases, with 14 bases between. Germline V gene data show CDR1 as LNHNV and CDR2 as YYDKDF (reference sequence). The DNA of the CDR3 is TGTGCCACCAGCAGAGATCGGGGTAGGCAAAAGACCCAGTACTTC. Protein sequence: CATSRDRGRQKTQYF.

This clonotype was detected only a few times. The chain carries TRBV4-1 and TRBJ1-5; no reliable D call. Germline-derived CDR1 and CDR2 are MGHRA and YSYEKL. This CDR3 region has 15 residues. V was cut by 5 bases and J by 0 bases, with 11 bases left in between. This CDR3 is CASSGEPNSNQPQHF. Here the CDR3 DNA reads TGCGCCAGCAGCGGCGAACCCAATAGCAATCAGCCCCAGCATTTT.

The chain has TRBV9 and TRBJ1-2; D perhaps matches TRBD1 (5 bases). Germline V CDR1 and CDR2: SGDLS, YYNGEE. V was pared by 5 bases and J by 3 bases, with 20 bases between. The CDR3 runs to 16 residues. CDR3 DNA: TGTGCCAGCAGTTCACCACCGGTGGGGGTGGACTATGGCTACACCTTC. Its protein product is CASSSPPVGVDYGYTF.

The V and J genes are TRBV5-1 and TRBJ1-1; 9 bases fit TRBD1. This CDR3 has 12 amino acids. V shed 5 bases and J 4 bases; nucleotides not matched to a gene: 0. Looked up from germline, CDR1 is SGHRS and CDR2 is YFSETQ. The CDR3: CASRGQGTEAFF. In nucleotides, the CDR3 is TGCGCCAGCAGGGGACAGGGCACTGAAGCTTTCTTT.